These T cell receptor beta chains were read from a single sample in a study of blood T cell repertoires in COVID-19. Here immunoSEQ multiplex PCR was the method, and the copy in TCRdb shows in-frame clones only, minus some. The profile covers tens of thousands of clones, with just over 85% appearing a single time and over 4.5% taken by the ten largest. The sequenced sample consisted of peripheral blood. The receptors shown here come from a human donor in a cohort sampled during active COVID-19. Each CDR3 is given with its conserved first and last residue. The D gene is left open where the match is weak. Expanded clones are given a class, and other clones once, few, many or no size at all.

J gene	V gene	D gene	clone size	CDR3 protein	CDR3 DNA
TRBJ1-4	TRBV28	TRBD1	NA	CASRDRGVANEKLFF	TGTGCCAGCAGGGACAGGGGGGTAGCTAATGAAAAACTGTTTTTT
TRBJ2-3	TRBV27	NA	NA	CASSLIGPDTQYF	TGTGCCAGCAGTCTTATCGGTCCAGATACGCAGTATTTT
TRBJ1-5	TRBV28	NA	NA	CASSFEAFNQPQHF	TGTGCCAGCAGTTTCGAGGCCTTCAATCAGCCCCAGCATTTT
TRBJ2-3	TRBV18	NA	NA	CASQFEATDTQYF	TGTGCCAGTCAGTTTGAGGCGACAGATACGCAGTATTTT
TRBJ1-4	TRBV4-2	TRBD1	few	CASSQGQQRDRVKEKLFF	TGTGCCAGCAGCCAAGGACAACAACGGGACAGGGTGAAAGAAAAACTGTTTTTT
TRBJ2-5	TRBV10-3	NA	NA	CAIGEQETQYF	TGTGCCATCGGGGAGCAAGAGACCCAGTACTTC
TRBJ1-4	TRBV19	TRBD1	NA	CASTRQGEDEKLFF	TGTGCCAGCACGAGACAGGGTGAGGATGAAAAACTGTTTTTT
TRBJ2-5	TRBV20-1	NA	NA	CSANPGGAQYF	TGCAGTGCTAATCCGGGGGGCGCCCAGTACTTC
TRBJ1-2	TRBV5-1	TRBD1	NA	CASSRGQGPSYGYTF	TGCGCCAGCAGCAGGGGACAGGGTCCGAGCTATGGCTACACCTTC
TRBJ2-3	TRBV7-3	TRBD2	NA	CASSLAGGTDTQYF	TGTGCCAGCAGCTTAGCGGGGGGCACAGATACGCAGTATTTT
TRBJ2-3	TRBV7-2	NA	NA	CASSLAGGATDTQYF	TGTGCCAGCAGCTTAGCGGGGGGGGCCACAGATACGCAGTATTTT
TRBJ1-5	TRBV7-2	TRBD1	NA	CASSLYRGSQPQHF	TGTGCCAGCAGCCTCTACAGGGGCAGTCAGCCCCAGCATTTT
TRBJ2-7	TRBV28	TRBD1	NA	CASSSTLSGTGGFYEQYF	TGTGCCAGCAGTTCCACCCTATCCGGGACAGGGGGGTTCTACGAGCAGTACTTC
TRBJ2-5	TRBV18	NA	NA	CASSPLEETQYF	TGTGCCAGCTCACCATTAGAAGAGACCCAGTACTTC
TRBJ1-5	TRBV29-1	NA	NA	CSVGHSNQPQHF	TGCAGCGTTGGTCATAGCAATCAGCCCCAGCATTTT
TRBJ2-2	TRBV5-3	TRBD2	NA	CARSYRTSGGLANTGELFF	TGTGCCAGAAGTTACAGGACTAGCGGGGGCCTCGCGAACACCGGGGAGCTGTTTTTT
TRBJ1-1	TRBV7-2	TRBD1	NA	CASSPDRGRTEAFF	TGTGCCAGCAGCCCTGACAGGGGGCGCACTGAAGCTTTCTTT
TRBJ1-2	TRBV2	NA	NA	CASTIPLDSVDGYTF	TGTGCCAGCACCATACCCCTCGACAGTGTTGATGGCTACACCTTC
TRBJ1-4	TRBV5-1	TRBD1	NA	CASSLEGWTGEKLFF	TGCGCCAGCAGCTTGGAGGGGTGGACAGGGGAAAAACTGTTTTTT